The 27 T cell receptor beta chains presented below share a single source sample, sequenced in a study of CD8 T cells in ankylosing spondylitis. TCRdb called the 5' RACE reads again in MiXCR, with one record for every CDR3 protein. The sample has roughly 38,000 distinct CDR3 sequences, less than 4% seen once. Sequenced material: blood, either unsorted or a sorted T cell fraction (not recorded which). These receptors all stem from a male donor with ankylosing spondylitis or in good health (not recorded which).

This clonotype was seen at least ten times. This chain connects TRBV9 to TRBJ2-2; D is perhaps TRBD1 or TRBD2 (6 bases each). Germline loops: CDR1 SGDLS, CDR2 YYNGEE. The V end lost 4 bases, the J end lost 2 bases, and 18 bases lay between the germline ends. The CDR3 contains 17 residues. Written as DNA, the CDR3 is TGTGCCAGCAGCAGGGGGACTGGAAGGATTAACACCGGGGAGCTGTTTTTT. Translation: CASSRGTGRINTGELFF.

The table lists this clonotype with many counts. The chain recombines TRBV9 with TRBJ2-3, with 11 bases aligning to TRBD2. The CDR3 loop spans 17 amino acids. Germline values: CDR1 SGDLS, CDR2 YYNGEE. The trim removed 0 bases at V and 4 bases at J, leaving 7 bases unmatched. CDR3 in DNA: TGTGCCAGCAGCGTAGCTCCTAGCGGGAGGTACGCAGATACGCAGTATTTT. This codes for CASSVAPSGRYADTQYF.

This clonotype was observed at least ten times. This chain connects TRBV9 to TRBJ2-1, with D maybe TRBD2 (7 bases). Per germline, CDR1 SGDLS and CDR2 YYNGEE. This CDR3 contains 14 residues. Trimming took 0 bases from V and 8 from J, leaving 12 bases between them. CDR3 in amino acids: CASSVAGRGDEQFF. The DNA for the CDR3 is TGTGCCAGCAGCGTAGCGGGGAGGGGGGATGAGCAGTTCTTC.

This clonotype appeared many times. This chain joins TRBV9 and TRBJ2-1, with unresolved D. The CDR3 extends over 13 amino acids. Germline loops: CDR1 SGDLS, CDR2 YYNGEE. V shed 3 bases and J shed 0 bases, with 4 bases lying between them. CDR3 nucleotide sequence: TGTGCCAGCAGCGGGAGCTCCTACAATGAGCAGTTCTTC. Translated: CASSGSSYNEQFF.

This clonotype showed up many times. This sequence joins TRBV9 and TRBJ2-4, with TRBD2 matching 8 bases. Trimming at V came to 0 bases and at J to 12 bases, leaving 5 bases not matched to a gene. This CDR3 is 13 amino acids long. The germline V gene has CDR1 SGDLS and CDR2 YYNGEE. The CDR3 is CASSVEPGGGQYF. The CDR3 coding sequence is TGTGCCAGCAGCGTAGAGCCGGGGGGGGGTCAGTACTTC.

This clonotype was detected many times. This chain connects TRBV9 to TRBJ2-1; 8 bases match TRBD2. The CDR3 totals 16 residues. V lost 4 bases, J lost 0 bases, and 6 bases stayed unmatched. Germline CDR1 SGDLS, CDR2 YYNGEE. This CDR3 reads CASSPHGTSSYNEQFF. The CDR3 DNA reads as TGTGCCAGCAGCCCACACGGGACTAGCTCCTACAATGAGCAGTTCTTC.

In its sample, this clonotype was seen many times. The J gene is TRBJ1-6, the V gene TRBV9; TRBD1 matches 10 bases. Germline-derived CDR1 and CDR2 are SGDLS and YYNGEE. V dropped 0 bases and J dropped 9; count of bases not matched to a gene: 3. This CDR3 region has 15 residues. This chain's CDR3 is CASSVVGQGGSPLHF. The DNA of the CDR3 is TGTGCCAGCAGCGTAGTCGGACAGGGGGGTTCACCCCTCCACTTT.

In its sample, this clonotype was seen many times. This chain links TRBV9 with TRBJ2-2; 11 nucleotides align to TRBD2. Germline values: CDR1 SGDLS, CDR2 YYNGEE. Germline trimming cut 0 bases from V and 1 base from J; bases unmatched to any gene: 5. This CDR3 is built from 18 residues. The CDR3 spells CASSVELAGAVNTGELFF. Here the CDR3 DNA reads TGTGCCAGCAGCGTAGAACTAGCGGGAGCCGTGAACACCGGGGAGCTGTTTTTT.

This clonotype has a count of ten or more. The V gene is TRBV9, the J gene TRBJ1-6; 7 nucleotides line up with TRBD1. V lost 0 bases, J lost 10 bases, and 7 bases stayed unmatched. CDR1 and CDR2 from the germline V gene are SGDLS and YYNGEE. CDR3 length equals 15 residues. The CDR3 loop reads CASSVDPGGVSPLHF. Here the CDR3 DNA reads TGTGCCAGCAGCGTAGACCCAGGGGGGGTCTCACCCCTCCACTTT. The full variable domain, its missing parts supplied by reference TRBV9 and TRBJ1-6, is DSGVTQTPKHLITATGQRVTLRCSPRSGDLSVYWYQQSLDQGLQFLIQYYNGEERAKGNILERFSAQQFPDLHSELNLSSLELGDSALYFCASSVDPGGVSPLHFGNGTRLTVT.

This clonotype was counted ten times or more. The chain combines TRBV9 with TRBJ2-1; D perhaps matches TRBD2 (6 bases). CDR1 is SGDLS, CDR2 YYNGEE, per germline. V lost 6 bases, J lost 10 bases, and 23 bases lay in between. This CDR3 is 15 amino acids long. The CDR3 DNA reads TGTGCCAGCAACTCCCGGGACGGGAGTCGTGGGGAGCAGTTCTTC. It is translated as CASNSRDGSRGEQFF.

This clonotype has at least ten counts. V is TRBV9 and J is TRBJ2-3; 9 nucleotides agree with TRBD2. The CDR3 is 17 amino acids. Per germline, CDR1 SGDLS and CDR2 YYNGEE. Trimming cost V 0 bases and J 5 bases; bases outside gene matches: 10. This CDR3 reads CASSVASFSGGQDTQYF. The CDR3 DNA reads TGTGCCAGCAGCGTAGCCTCCTTTAGCGGGGGACAAGATACGCAGTATTTT.

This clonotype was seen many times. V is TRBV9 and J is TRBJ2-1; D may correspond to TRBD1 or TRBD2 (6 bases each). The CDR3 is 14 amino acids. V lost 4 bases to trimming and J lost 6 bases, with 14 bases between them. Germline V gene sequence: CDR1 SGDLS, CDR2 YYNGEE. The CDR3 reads CASSLVGGSNEQFF. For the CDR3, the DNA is TGTGCCAGCAGCTTGGTAGGGGGGAGCAATGAGCAGTTCTTC.

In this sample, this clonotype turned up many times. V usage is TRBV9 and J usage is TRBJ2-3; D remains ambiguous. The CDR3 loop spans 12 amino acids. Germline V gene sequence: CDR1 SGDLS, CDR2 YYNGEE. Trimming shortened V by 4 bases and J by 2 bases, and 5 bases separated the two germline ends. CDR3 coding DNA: TGTGCCAGCAGCCCACACACAGATACGCAGTATTTT. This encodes CASSPHTDTQYF.

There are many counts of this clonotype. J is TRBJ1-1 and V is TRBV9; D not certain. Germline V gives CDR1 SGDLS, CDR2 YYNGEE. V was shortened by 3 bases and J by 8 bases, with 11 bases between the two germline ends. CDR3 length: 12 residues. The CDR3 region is CASSANTKEAFF. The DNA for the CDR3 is TGTGCCAGCAGCGCCAACACTAAGGAAGCTTTCTTT.

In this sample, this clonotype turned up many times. The CDR3 sequence: CASSGGGRGLGDTQYF. DNA of the CDR3: TGTGCCAGCAGCGGCGGGGGCAGGGGGCTGGGAGATACGCAGTATTTT. The genes are TRBV9 and TRBJ2-3; D might be TRBD1 (8 bases). CDR1 is SGDLS, CDR2 YYNGEE, per germline. V was trimmed by 3 bases and J by 5 bases, leaving 19 bases between them. The CDR3 totals 16 residues.

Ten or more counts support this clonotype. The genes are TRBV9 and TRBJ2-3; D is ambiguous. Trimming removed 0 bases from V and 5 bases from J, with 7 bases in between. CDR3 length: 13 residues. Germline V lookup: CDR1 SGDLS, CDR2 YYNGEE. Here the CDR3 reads CASSVGVQDTQYF. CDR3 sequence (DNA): TGTGCCAGCAGCGTAGGGGTCCAAGATACGCAGTATTTT.

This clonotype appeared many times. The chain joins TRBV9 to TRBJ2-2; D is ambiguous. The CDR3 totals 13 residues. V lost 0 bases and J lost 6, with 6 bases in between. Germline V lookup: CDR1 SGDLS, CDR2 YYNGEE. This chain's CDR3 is CASSVEFAGELFF. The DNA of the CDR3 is TGTGCCAGCAGCGTAGAGTTCGCCGGGGAGCTGTTTTTT.

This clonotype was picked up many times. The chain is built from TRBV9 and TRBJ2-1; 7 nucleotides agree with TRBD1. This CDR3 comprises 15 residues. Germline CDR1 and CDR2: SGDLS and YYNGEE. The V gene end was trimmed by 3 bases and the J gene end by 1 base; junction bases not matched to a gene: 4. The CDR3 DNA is TGTGCCAGCAGCGGTCCGGGACAGTCCTACAATGAGCAGTTCTTC. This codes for CASSGPGQSYNEQFF.

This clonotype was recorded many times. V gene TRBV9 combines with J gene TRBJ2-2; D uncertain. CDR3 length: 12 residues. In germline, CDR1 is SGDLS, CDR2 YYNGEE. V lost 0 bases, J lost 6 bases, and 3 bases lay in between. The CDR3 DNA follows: TGTGCCAGCAGCGTAGCTTCCGGGGAGCTGTTTTTT. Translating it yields CASSVASGELFF.

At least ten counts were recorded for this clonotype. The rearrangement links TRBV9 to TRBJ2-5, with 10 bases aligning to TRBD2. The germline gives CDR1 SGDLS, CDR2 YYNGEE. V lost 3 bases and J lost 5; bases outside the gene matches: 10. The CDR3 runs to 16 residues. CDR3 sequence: CASSAAAGGLRETQYF. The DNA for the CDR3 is TGTGCCAGCAGCGCGGCAGCGGGGGGGCTACGGGAGACCCAGTACTTC.

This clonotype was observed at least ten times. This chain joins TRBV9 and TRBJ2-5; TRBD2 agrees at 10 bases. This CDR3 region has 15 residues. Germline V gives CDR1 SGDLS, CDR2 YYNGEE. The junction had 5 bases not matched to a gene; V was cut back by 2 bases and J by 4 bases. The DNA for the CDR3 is TGTGCCAGCAGCGTGGGACTAGCGTTGGGAGAGACCCAGTACTTC. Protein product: CASSVGLALGETQYF.

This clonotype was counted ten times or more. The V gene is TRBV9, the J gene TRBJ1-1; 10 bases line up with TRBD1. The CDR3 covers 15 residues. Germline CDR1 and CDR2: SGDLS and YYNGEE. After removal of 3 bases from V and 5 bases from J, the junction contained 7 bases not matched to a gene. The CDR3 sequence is CASSADRGLITEAFF. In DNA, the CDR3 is TGTGCCAGCAGCGCCGACAGGGGGCTGATAACTGAAGCTTTCTTT.

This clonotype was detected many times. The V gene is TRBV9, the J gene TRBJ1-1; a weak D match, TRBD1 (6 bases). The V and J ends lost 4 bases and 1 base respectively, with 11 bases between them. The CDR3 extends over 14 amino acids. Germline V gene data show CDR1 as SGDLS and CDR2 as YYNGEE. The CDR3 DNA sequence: TGTGCCAGCAGCATGCAGGGGCAGAACACTGAAGCTTTCTTT. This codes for CASSMQGQNTEAFF.

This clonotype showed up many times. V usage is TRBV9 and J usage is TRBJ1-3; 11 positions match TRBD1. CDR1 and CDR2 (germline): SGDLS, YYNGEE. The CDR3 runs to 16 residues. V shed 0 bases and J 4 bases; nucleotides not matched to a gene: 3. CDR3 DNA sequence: TGTGCCAGCAGCGTAGGGACAGGGGGCCGAGGAAACACCATATATTTT. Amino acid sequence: CASSVGTGGRGNTIYF.

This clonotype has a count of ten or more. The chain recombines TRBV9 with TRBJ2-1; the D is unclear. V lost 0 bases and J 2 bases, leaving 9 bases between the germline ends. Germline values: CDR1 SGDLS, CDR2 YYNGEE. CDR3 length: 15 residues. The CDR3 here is CASSVAGIAYNEQFF. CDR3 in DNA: TGTGCCAGCAGCGTAGCGGGCATCGCCTACAATGAGCAGTTCTTC.

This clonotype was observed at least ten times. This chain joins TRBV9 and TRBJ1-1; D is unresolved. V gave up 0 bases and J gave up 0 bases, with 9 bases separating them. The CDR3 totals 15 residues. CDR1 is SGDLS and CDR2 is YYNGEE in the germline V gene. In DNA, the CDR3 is TGTGCCAGCAGCGTAGAGGCCAGAATGAACACTGAAGCTTTCTTT. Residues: CASSVEARMNTEAFF.

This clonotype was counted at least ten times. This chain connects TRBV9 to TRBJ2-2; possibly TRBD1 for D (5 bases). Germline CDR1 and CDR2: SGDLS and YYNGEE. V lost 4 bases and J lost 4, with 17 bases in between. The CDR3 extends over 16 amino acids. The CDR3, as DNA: TGTGCCAGCAGCCCTCCCGACAGATTCCGCACCGGGGAGCTGTTTTTT. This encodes CASSPPDRFRTGELFF.